This TCR beta chain was identified in a study of beta chain features in type 1 diabetes. Study-level results: TCRB CDR3s were moderately but significantly shorter in Type 1 diabetes patients in all four CD4+ subsets. Using cDNA template may skew counts toward highly expressing activated cells.

Investigators reverse transcribed all isolated RNA, so they sequenced expressed TCRB transcripts. Produced via immunoSEQ multiplex PCR; TCRdb's table is partial and in-frame only. The sample has 330,000 or so clones; over 9.5% are singletons. About this clone: Its target is not known.

Germline CDR1 SNHLY, CDR2 FYNNEI. Unmatched junction bases numbered 1, after V lost 3 bases and J lost 9 bases. The CDR3 spans 13 residues. Sequencing was carried out using naive CD4+ T cells from blood. The V and J genes are TRBV2 and TRBJ2-1; 11 positions agree with TRBD2. The TCR was taken from a woman between 18 and 29 years old with type 1 diabetes. This CDR3 is CASSELAGGEQFF. For the CDR3, the DNA is TGTGCCAGCAGTGAGCTAGCGGGAGGTGAGCAGTTCTTC. The complete variable domain, with remaining parts taken from reference TRBV2 and TRBJ2-1, reads EPEVTQTPSHQVTQMGQEVILRCVPISNHLYFYWYRQILGQKVEFLVSFYNNEISEKSEIFDDQFSVERPDGSNFTLKIRSTKLEDSAMYFCASSELAGGEQFFGPGTRLTVL.